A single sample gave rise to the 32 T cell receptor beta chains below, sequenced in a study of T cell responses to AZD1222 COVID-19 vaccine. Using immunoSEQ multiplex PCR, the repertoire was profiled, and TCRdb retains in-frame clones only, with some absent. The sample lists roughly 98,000 clones, 84% seen once, with approximately 15% in the top ten. Material: peripheral blood, obtained 28 days after the second AZD1222 dose. The receptors stem from an adult who received the AZD1222 COVID-19 vaccine.

This chain joins TRBV5-6 and TRBJ2-1; possible D gene TRBD2, 7 bases. The CDR3 has 17 residues. Germline V gives CDR1 SGHDT, CDR2 YYEEEE. V gave up 3 bases and J gave up 8 bases, with 24 bases separating them. CDR3 sequence: CASSSKGGAIRTYEQFF. CDR3 DNA: TGTGCCAGCAGCTCCAAGGGGGGGGCCATACGGACGTATGAGCAGTTCTTC.

The chain combines TRBV6-5 with TRBJ2-2, with a weak D call TRBD2 (5 bases). Trimming left V 8 bases short and J 7 bases short, with 17 bases between. The CDR3 length is 14 residues. CDR1 MNHEY and CDR2 SVGAGI come from the germline V gene. The CDR3 spells CASRLAPADGELFF. Written as DNA, the CDR3 is TGTGCCAGCCGTCTAGCCCCCGCGGACGGGGAGCTGTTTTTT.

The genes are TRBV4-1 and TRBJ1-2, with 10 nucleotides matching TRBD1. The germline V gene has CDR1 MGHRA and CDR2 YSYEKL. V lost 1 base and J lost 3; bases outside the gene matches: 5. The length of the CDR3 is 16 residues. The CDR3 reads CASSQGGTGVDYGYTF. The CDR3 bases are TGCGCCAGCAGCCAAGGCGGGACAGGGGTGGACTATGGCTACACCTTC.

This sequence joins TRBV7-9 and TRBJ2-7; D uncertain. The CDR3 spans 14 residues. Deletions cut 0 bases from V and 6 bases from J, with 12 bases between. CDR1 is SEHNR and CDR2 is FQNEAQ in the germline V gene (reference sequence). This chain's CDR3 is CASSLARTTSEQYF. The DNA for the CDR3 is TGTGCCAGCAGCTTAGCCCGGACCACCTCCGAGCAGTACTTC.

The chain uses TRBV27 and TRBJ1-5; the match to TRBD1 covers 10 bases. Germline V CDR1 and CDR2: MNHEY, SMNVEV (reference sequence). The V gene end was trimmed by 3 bases and the J gene end by 5 bases; junction bases not matched to a gene: 1. The CDR3 consists of 14 residues. CDR3 nucleotide sequence: TGTGCCAGCAGTTTCGGGACAGGGGATCAGCCCCAGCATTTT. Amino acid sequence: CASSFGTGDQPQHF.

CDR3 sequence reads: CASSLARLNTEAFF. In DNA form, the CDR3 reads TGTGCCAGCAGCTTAGCCCGCCTGAACACTGAAGCTTTCTTT. The chain has TRBV7-8 and TRBJ1-1; no definite D call. V lost 0 bases to trimming and J lost 0 bases, with 5 bases between them. The CDR3 length is 14 residues. Germline CDR1 reads SGHVS; CDR2 reads FQNEAQ. The whole variable domain, remainder taken from reference TRBV7-8 and TRBJ1-1, is GAGVSQSPRYKVAKRGQDVALRCDPISGHVSLFWYQQALGQGPEFLTYFQNEAQLDKSGLPSDRFFAERPEGSVSTLKIQRTQQEDSAVYLCASSLARLNTEAFFGQGTRLTVV.

The gene calls are TRBV5-1 and TRBJ1-1; D is undetermined. The germline V gene has CDR1 SGHRS and CDR2 YFSETQ. With 1 base removed from V and 3 bases from J, the gap between germline ends came to 7 bases. The CDR3 totals 13 residues. The CDR3 spells CASSLQWDTEAFF. The CDR3 coding sequence is TGCGCCAGCAGCTTGCAATGGGACACTGAAGCTTTCTTT.

The chain is built from TRBV28 and TRBJ2-7; 8 nucleotides match TRBD1. CDR1 is MDHEN and CDR2 is SYDVKM in the germline V gene. The CDR3 is 15 amino acids. J gave up 0 bases and V 10 bases, and 11 bases lay outside the gene matches. CDR3 in amino acids: CATRPSGQGSYEQYF. In DNA form, the CDR3 reads TGTGCCACCCGTCCCTCAGGACAGGGCTCCTACGAGCAGTACTTC.

The CDR3 reads CASGATLNTEAFF. The DNA of the CDR3 is TGTGCCAGCGGGGCGACGCTGAACACTGAAGCTTTCTTT. The genes are TRBV28 and TRBJ1-1; D is perhaps TRBD1 (5 bases). V lost 8 bases and J lost 0, with 10 bases in between. Germline-derived CDR1 and CDR2 are MDHEN and SYDVKM. CDR3 length: 13 residues.

The chain employs TRBV5-4 and TRBJ2-7; D might be TRBD2 (5 bases). V was clipped by 0 bases and J by 2 bases, with 9 bases between them. The CDR3 extends over 14 amino acids. Per germline, CDR1 SGHNT and CDR2 YYREEE (reference sequence). The CDR3 bases are TGTGCCAGCAGCTTGGGAGGGTATACCTACGAGCAGTACTTC. This encodes CASSLGGYTYEQYF.

This clone was seen only once. This sequence joins TRBV4-1 and TRBJ2-7; D is uncertain. The CDR3 contains 17 residues. Per the germline V gene, CDR1 is MGHRA and CDR2 is YSYEKL. Trimming removed 0 bases at V and 3 bases at J, with 18 bases between. CDR3 residues: CASSQDMGLRRYYEQYF. The CDR3 nucleotides read TGCGCCAGCAGCCAAGACATGGGCCTTAGGAGATACTACGAGCAGTACTTC.

The rearrangement joins TRBV5-5 to TRBJ2-7, with D perhaps TRBD2 (6 bases). This CDR3 is 11 amino acids long. Germline CDR1 SGHKS, CDR2 YYEKEE (reference sequence). Trimming removed 4 bases from V and 6 bases from J, with 8 bases in between. In DNA form, the CDR3 reads TGTGCCAGCAGCCCCGGGGGCGAGCAGTACTTC. Its protein is CASSPGGEQYF.

The V and J genes are TRBV18 and TRBJ2-7; TRBD2 matches at 9 bases. This CDR3 spans 15 amino acids. Germline CDR1 is KGHSH and CDR2 is LQKENI. The V gene end was trimmed by 5 bases and the J gene end by 6 bases; junction bases not matched to a gene: 11. CDR3 nucleotide sequence: TGTGCCAGCTCAGAGGGGCGGGAGGGCCTCGGCGAGCAGTACTTC. Amino acids: CASSEGREGLGEQYF.

V gene TRBV9 combines with J gene TRBJ1-1, with a tentative D call TRBD1 (6 bases). Per germline, CDR1 SGDLS and CDR2 YYNGEE. The V end lost 0 bases, the J end lost 3 bases, and 15 bases lay between the germline ends. The length of the CDR3 is 16 residues. CDR3 coding DNA: TGTGCCAGCAGCGTAGGGAGGGGGTCATCGTACACTGAAGCTTTCTTT. Amino acid sequence: CASSVGRGSSYTEAFF.

The chain uses TRBV5-1 and TRBJ2-7; 10 nucleotides match TRBD2. With 0 bases clipped from V and 6 bases from J, the junction kept 6 bases outside the gene matches. This CDR3 contains 15 residues. Germline V gives CDR1 SGHRS, CDR2 YFSETQ. The CDR3 sequence: CASSLGSGRASEQYF. CDR3 coding DNA: TGCGCCAGCAGCTTGGGAAGCGGGAGGGCCTCCGAGCAGTACTTC.

The chain carries TRBV5-1 and TRBJ2-7, with D possibly called TRBD1 or TRBD2 (5 bases each). V lost 1 base to trimming and J lost 0 bases, with 11 bases between them. Germline V gene sequence: CDR1 SGHRS, CDR2 YFSETQ. This CDR3 comprises 15 residues. The CDR3 DNA is TGCGCCAGCAGCTTGTTAGGGGAGAGCTCCTACGAGCAGTACTTC. Translated, it gives CASSLLGESSYEQYF.

This clone was detected a few times. For the CDR3, the DNA is TGTGCCAGCTCACCAGACAGGGGGCGCGATGGCTACACCTTC. It yields the protein CASSPDRGRDGYTF. The chain links TRBV18 to TRBJ1-2, with 10 bases matching TRBD1. Germline V gene lookup returns CDR1 KGHSH and CDR2 LQKENI. Trimming removed 2 bases from V and 6 bases from J; junction bases left unmatched: 3. The CDR3 is 14 residues long.

The CDR3 DNA follows: TGTGCCAGCCCCGGGGTGTCCTATGGCTACACCTTC. This translates into CASPGVSYGYTF. The chain employs TRBV6-5 and TRBJ1-2; D not resolved. Between the trimmed V and J ends, which lost 8 bases and 4 bases, there was a span of 11 bases. The CDR3 extends over 12 amino acids. The germline CDR1 and CDR2 sequences are MNHEY and SVGAGI.

This clone occurred once. The chain carries TRBV5-1 and TRBJ1-6, with D perhaps matching TRBD1 (5 bases). Germline assignment: CDR1 SGHRS and CDR2 YFSETQ. The CDR3 covers 15 residues. V dropped 4 bases and J dropped 9 bases, with 17 bases sitting between them. CDR3 nucleotide sequence: TGCGCCAGCAGCCCCGCTGCAGGGTCCTTTTCACCCCTCCACTTT. Encoded protein: CASSPAAGSFSPLHF.

The V and J genes are TRBV6-6 and TRBJ2-1; weak D call: TRBD2 (5 bases). The CDR3 has 17 residues. The V gene lost 8 bases and the J gene lost 6 bases, with 26 bases spanning the gap. Germline loops: CDR1 MNHNY, CDR2 SVGAGI (reference sequence). The CDR3 DNA sequence: TGTGCCAGCCGTCCTACGATTCAGGTCCAGAGCGGCAATGAGCAGTTCTTC. Amino acid sequence: CASRPTIQVQSGNEQFF.

Only a few counts were recorded for this clone. The rearrangement uses TRBV7-9 and TRBJ1-1, with D possibly being TRBD1 (6 bases). Germline assignment: CDR1 SEHNR and CDR2 FQNEAQ (reference sequence). The CDR3 covers 15 residues. V was clipped by 5 bases and J by 5 bases, with 18 bases between them. The CDR3 DNA follows: TGTGCCAGCAGCCCCCCGGGGGCCCTGAGTACTGAAGCTTTCTTT. Translated: CASSPPGALSTEAFF.

This chain uses TRBV6-5 with TRBJ1-5; D remains unclear. The CDR3 extends over 15 amino acids. Trimming stripped 6 bases from V and 2 bases from J, with 14 bases between. Germline V CDR1 and CDR2: MNHEY, SVGAGI. CDR3 DNA sequence: TGTGCCAGCAGGATAGGGAGGAGCGGCAATCAGCCCCAGCATTTT. The encoded protein is CASRIGRSGNQPQHF.

The CDR3 region has the DNA TGTGCCAGCAGTTCCAGGGTGGGACTAGATATTTTCGGGGAGCTGTTTTTT. As protein: CASSSRVGLDIFGELFF. The chain is built from TRBV27 and TRBJ2-2; 8 bases are shared with TRBD2. J lost 7 bases, V lost 4 bases, and 14 bases had no gene match. Germline V CDR1 and CDR2: MNHEY, SMNVEV (reference sequence). The CDR3 is made up of 17 amino acids.

The V call is TRBV10-3, the J call TRBJ1-2; D not resolved. Germline V gene data show CDR1 as ENHRY and CDR2 as SYGVKD. The CDR3 runs to 12 residues. The V end was cut by 4 bases, the J end by 8 bases, with 11 bases between. This chain's CDR3 is CAISGHLRGYTF. DNA of the CDR3: TGTGCCATCAGTGGCCATTTGAGAGGCTACACCTTC.

This clone has just a few counts. This rearrangement joins TRBV4-1 to TRBJ2-3; TRBD2 agrees at 8 bases. Unmatched junction bases numbered 9, after V lost 3 bases and J lost 4 bases. The CDR3 spans 16 residues. Germline V lookup: CDR1 MGHRA, CDR2 YSYEKL. This CDR3 is CASSQSRGGRSDTQYF. The CDR3 bases are TGCGCCAGCAGCCAGTCACGGGGGGGCCGATCAGATACGCAGTATTTT.

This chain uses TRBV29-1 with TRBJ1-2, with 8 bases aligning to TRBD1. CDR3 length: 14 amino acids. Germline CDR1 SQVTM, CDR2 ANQGSEA. Trimming cost V 0 bases and J 5 bases; bases outside gene matches: 5. In DNA form, the CDR3 reads TGCAGCGTTGAAGAGGCAGGGGGCGGGTATGGCTACACCTTC. This sequence encodes CSVEEAGGGYGYTF.

The V call is TRBV5-4, the J call TRBJ2-5; D is uncertain. This CDR3 contains 14 residues. V lost 0 bases, J lost 4 bases, and 10 bases lay in between. Germline V gene sequence: CDR1 SGHNT, CDR2 YYREEE (reference sequence). CDR3 region: CASSLGAVRETQYF. The CDR3 bases are TGTGCCAGCAGCTTGGGGGCGGTTAGAGAGACCCAGTACTTC.

This clone was detected only once. The chain couples TRBV5-5 to TRBJ2-2; a possible D gene is TRBD2 (6 bases). The CDR3 sequence is 15 residues long. Trimming removed 3 bases at V and 6 bases at J, with 15 bases between. CDR1 is SGHKS, CDR2 YYEKEE, per germline (reference sequence). The CDR3 spells CASSSSLGGAGELFF. The CDR3 DNA reads as TGTGCCAGCAGCTCGAGTTTAGGCGGGGCCGGGGAGCTGTTTTTT.

V and J are TRBV5-1 and TRBJ2-1; D is uncertain. The CDR3 extends over 14 amino acids. CDR1 SGHRS and CDR2 YFSETQ come from the germline V gene. Trimming stripped 1 base from V and 7 bases from J, with 12 bases between. Here the CDR3 DNA reads TGCGCCAGCAGCTTGTGGACGGCGCGGAATGAGCAGTTCTTC. Amino acids: CASSLWTARNEQFF.

CDR3 residues: CASSPLAGDLYNEQFF. CDR3 coding DNA: TGTGCCAGCTCCCCCCTAGCGGGAGACCTCTACAATGAGCAGTTCTTC. V and J are TRBV18 and TRBJ2-1; 10 positions match TRBD2. V gave up 6 bases and J gave up 3 bases; unmatched junction bases: 8. The CDR3 consists of 16 residues. Germline loops: CDR1 KGHSH, CDR2 LQKENI.

The chain combines TRBV5-6 with TRBJ1-2, with D tentatively TRBD1 (5 bases). V was shortened by 1 base and J by 5 bases, with 12 bases between the two germline ends. The V gene's germline CDR1 is SGHDT and CDR2 YYEEEE. CDR3 length: 14 amino acids. CDR3 region: CASSLPGRTYGYTF. As DNA, the CDR3 is TGTGCCAGCAGCTTGCCGGGACGGACTTATGGCTACACCTTC.

Comments on this clone: The sample carries other DNA sequences with the same CDR3. The V call is TRBV7-8, the J call TRBJ1-1, with D perhaps TRBD1 (5 bases). The CDR3 sequence is 15 residues long. CDR1 is SGHVS, CDR2 FQNEAQ, per germline. Trimming cost V 5 bases and J 0 bases, with 13 bases left between them. The DNA of the CDR3 is TGTGCCAGCAGCCTAAAGAGACAGCTGAACACTGAAGCTTTCTTT. Translated: CASSLKRQLNTEAFF. Looking up the rest from reference TRBV7-8 and TRBJ1-1 gives the full variable domain: GAGVSQSPRYKVAKRGQDVALRCDPISGHVSLFWYQQALGQGPEFLTYFQNEAQLDKSGLPSDRFFAERPEGSVSTLKIQRTQQEDSAVYLCASSLKRQLNTEAFFGQGTRLTVV.